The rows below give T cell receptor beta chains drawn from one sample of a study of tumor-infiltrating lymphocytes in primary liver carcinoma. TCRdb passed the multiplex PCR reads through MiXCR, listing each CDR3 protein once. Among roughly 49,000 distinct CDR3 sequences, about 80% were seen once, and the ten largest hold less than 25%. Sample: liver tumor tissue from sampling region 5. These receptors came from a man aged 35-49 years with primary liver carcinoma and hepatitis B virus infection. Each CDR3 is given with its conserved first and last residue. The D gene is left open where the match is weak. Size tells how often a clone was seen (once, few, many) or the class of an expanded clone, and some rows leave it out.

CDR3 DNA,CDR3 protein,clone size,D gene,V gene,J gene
TGCAGCGTTGTAGTGGGAATCGTGAACACCGGGGAGCTGTTTTTT,CSVVVGIVNTGELFF,medium-sized,-,TRBV29-1,TRBJ2-2
TGTGCCAGCAGTCAACGACTACTAGCGGTCAATGAGCAGTTCTTC,CASSQRLLAVNEQFF,-,TRBD2,TRBV6-2/TRBV6-3,TRBJ2-1
TGCGCCTGCAGGGGGAGTGGGGGTGAAGCTTTCTTT,CACRGSGGEAFF,-,TRBD1,TRBV6-2/TRBV6-3,TRBJ1-1
TGTGACATCAGTCCCGGGGGCTACGAGCCGTACTTC,CDISPGGYEPYF,-,-,TRBV11-2,TRBJ2-7
TGCAGCGTTGTGTCGCGGGACAGGGGAACAGATACGCAGTATTTT,CSVVSRDRGTDTQYF,-,TRBD1,TRBV29-1,TRBJ2-3
TGCGCCAGCATTGCGGGGTGCGCCGCCTACAATGAGCAGTTCTTC,CASIAGCAAYNEQFF,-,-,TRBV5-1,TRBJ2-1
TGCAGCTTCGAAGACCCCTATAACAATGAGCAGTTCTTC,CSFEDPYNNEQFF,-,-,TRBV29-1,TRBJ2-1
TGTGCCAGCAGTTCCACCCTCGGGCGGTCTAGCACAGATACGCAGTATTTT,CASSSTLGRSSTDTQYF,many,-,TRBV28,TRBJ2-3
TGCGCCAGGAGCTTGGACAGAAATCAGCCCCAGTATTTT,CARSLDRNQPQYF,once,-,TRBV5-1,TRBJ2-3
TGTGCCAGCAGTGAGACTAGCGGGACCACCGGGGAGCTGTTTTTT,CASSETSGTTGELFF,-,TRBD2,TRBV6-2/TRBV6-3,TRBJ2-2
TGTGTCAGCAGCTACCCCGAGACTAGCGGTAGCAATGAGCTGTTCTTC,CVSSYPETSGSNELFF,-,TRBD2,TRBV11-2,TRBJ2-1
TGTGTCAGCAGGAAAAAGATGAGGATCGGAGGGGATGAGCAATTCTTC,CVSRKKMRIGGDEQFF,-,-,TRBV11-1,TRBJ2-1
TGTGCCAGCTGCCAAACCGGGACAGTAATAGCAAACTATGGCTACACCTTC,CASCQTGTVIANYGYTF,-,TRBD1,TRBV11-1,TRBJ1-2
TGTGACAGCAGCCAGGTCGGGACATTTTCCTACGAGCAATACTTC,CDSSQVGTFSYEQYF,-,-,TRBV14,TRBJ2-7
TGTGCCAACAGAAAAAAGATGAGGATAGGAGGTGATGAGTTGTTCTTC,CANRKKMRIGGDELFF,-,-,TRBV11-1,TRBJ2-1
TGTACCAGCAGCATGGGGGCAGACAGGGGCATTTCCCTCACTGGGGCCAACGTCCTGACTTTC,CTSSMGADRGISLTGANVLTF,-,TRBD1,TRBV11-2,TRBJ2-6
TGCGCCAGCAGCCAAGACAGAGGAGGGAGGGCCAGGGTTCGCGATGGGCAGTTCTTC,CASSQDRGGRARVRDGQFF,-,TRBD2,TRBV4-1,TRBJ2-1
TGTGTCAGCAGGCAAGATAGGGCTAGCGGGTACTACGAGCAGTATTTC,CVSRQDRASGYYEQYF,once,TRBD2,TRBV4-2,TRBJ2-7
TGTGTCAGCAGTTGCTCGTCAGATGAGCAGTTCTTC,CVSSCSSDEQFF,-,-,TRBV6-6,TRBJ2-1
TGTGCCAGCAGTGGTATGTGGGCGCCCGGGGAGCTGTTTTTT,CASSGMWAPGELFF,few,-,TRBV2,TRBJ2-2
TGCGCCAGCAGTCTTATCCCGGGGTATTGCAATCAACAGTTCTTC,CASSLIPGYCNQQFF,-,-,TRBV4-1,TRBJ2-1
TGTGCCAGCATGTCAGGTTCCCCAGAGACCCAGTACTTT,CASMSGSPETQYF,-,-,TRBV12-3/TRBV12-4,TRBJ2-5
TGTGCCAGCAGCTATCGGATTCGGCCCCAGCATTTT,CASSYRIRPQHF,-,-,TRBV5-6,TRBJ1-5
TGTGCCATCAGTTACTCAGGACTAGCGGGCCAAAATAGGTACAATGAGCAGTTCTTC,CAISYSGLAGQNRYNEQFF,-,TRBD2,TRBV6-5,TRBJ2-1
TGTGCCAGCAGCTTTAATAGGAACTCCTACGACCAGTACTTC,CASSFNRNSYDQYF,-,-,TRBV11-2,TRBJ2-7
TGTGCCAGCAGGCGGGAAATGACAGATACGCAGTATTTT,CASRREMTDTQYF,-,-,TRBV28,TRBJ2-3